This entry describes one T cell receptor beta chain. Its antigen is still unknown. The length of the CDR3 is 14 residues. Germline CDR1 is SGHTA and CDR2 is FQGNSA. Trimming pared 5 bases from V and 6 bases from J, leaving 14 bases between. This specimen belongs to a study of cytomegalovirus exposure and HLA in healthy donors. About the research overall: The roughly 120 validation repertoires, a later analysis reported, used the same platform as the roughly 710 first-cohort repertoires. Whole-study findings and limits: As was reported, the classifier diagnosed cytomegalovirus status with high specificity and sensitivity.

Libraries were prepared by immunoSEQ multiplex PCR; TCRdb keeps only in-frame clonotypes and omits some of them. The table records 180,000 or so clones, approximately 86% of them present only once. Donors came from a validation cohort of 90 to 150 subjects, distinct from the first 666-subject cohort. The receptor was derived from a man aged 25-45 years in good health and CMV-seropositive. The chain is built from TRBV7-2 and TRBJ2-1, with a possible D match to TRBD2 (5 bases). The sample comprised PBMCs. The CDR3 here is CASSPPYRGNEQFF. In nucleotides, the CDR3 is TGTGCCAGCAGCCCTCCCTATCGGGGCAATGAGCAGTTCTTC.